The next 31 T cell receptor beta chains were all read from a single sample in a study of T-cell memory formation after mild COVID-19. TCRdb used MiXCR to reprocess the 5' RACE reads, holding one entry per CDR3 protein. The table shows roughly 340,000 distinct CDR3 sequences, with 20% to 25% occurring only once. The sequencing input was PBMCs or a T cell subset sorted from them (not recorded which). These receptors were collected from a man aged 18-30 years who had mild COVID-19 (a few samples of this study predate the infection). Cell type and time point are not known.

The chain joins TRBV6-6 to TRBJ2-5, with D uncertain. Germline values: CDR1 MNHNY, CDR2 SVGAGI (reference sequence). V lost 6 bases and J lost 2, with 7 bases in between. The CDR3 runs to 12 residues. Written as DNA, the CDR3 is TGTGCCAGCAGGTCAGCTCAAGAGACCCAGTACTTC. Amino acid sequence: CASRSAQETQYF.

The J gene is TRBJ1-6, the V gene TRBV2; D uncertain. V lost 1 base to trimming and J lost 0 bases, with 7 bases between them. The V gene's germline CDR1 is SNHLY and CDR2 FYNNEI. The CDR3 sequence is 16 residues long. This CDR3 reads CASSEVASSYNSPLHF. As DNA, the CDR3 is TGTGCCAGCAGTGAAGTCGCGAGCTCCTATAATTCACCCCTCCACTTT.

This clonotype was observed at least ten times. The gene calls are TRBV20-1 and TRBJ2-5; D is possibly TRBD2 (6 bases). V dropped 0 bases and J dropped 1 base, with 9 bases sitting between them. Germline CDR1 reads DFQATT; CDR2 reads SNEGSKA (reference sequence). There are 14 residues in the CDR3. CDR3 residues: CSAREVRGQETQYF. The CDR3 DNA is TGCAGTGCTAGAGAGGTGCGGGGCCAAGAGACCCAGTACTTC.

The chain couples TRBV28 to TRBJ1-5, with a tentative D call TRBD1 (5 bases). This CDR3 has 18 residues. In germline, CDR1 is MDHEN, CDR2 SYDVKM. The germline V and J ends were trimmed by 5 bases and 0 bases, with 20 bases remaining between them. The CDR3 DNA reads TGTGCCAGCAGTCCGTTAAACGGGACCGGTGATAGCAATCAGCCCCAGCATTTT. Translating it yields CASSPLNGTGDSNQPQHF.

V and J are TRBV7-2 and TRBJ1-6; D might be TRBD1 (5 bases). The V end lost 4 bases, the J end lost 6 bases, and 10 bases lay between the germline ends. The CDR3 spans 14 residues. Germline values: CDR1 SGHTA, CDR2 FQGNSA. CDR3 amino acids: CASSSFGGNSPLHF. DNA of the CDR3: TGTGCCAGCAGCTCCTTTGGGGGTAATTCACCCCTCCACTTT.

The CDR3 loop reads CASSTPTGSYEQYF. CDR3 DNA: TGTGCCAGCAGCACTCCGACAGGGTCCTACGAGCAGTACTTC. This chain uses TRBV5-5 with TRBJ2-7; 7 bases are shared with TRBD1. Trimming took 4 bases from V and 1 from J; bases not matched to a gene: 5. This CDR3 spans 14 amino acids. Germline V gene sequence: CDR1 SGHKS, CDR2 YYEKEE (reference sequence).

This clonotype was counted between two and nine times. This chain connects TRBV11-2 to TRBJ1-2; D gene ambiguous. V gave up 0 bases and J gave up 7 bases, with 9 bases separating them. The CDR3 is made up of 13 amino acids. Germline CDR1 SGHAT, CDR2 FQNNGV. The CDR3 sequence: CASSLDRSGGYTF. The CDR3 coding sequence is TGTGCCAGCAGCTTAGACCGATCGGGTGGCTACACCTTC. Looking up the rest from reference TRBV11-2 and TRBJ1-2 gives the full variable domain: EAGVAQSPRYKIIEKRQSVAFWCNPISGHATLYWYQQILGQGPKLLIQFQNNGVVDDSQLPKDRFSAERLKGVDSTLKIQPAKLEDSAVYLCASSLDRSGGYTFGSGTRLTVV.

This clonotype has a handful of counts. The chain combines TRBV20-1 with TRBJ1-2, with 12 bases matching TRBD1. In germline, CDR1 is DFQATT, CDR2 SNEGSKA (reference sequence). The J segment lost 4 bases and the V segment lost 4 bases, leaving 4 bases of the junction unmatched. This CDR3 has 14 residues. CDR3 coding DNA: TGCAGTGCTATGCCGGGACAGGGGGCCTATGGCTACACCTTC. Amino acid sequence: CSAMPGQGAYGYTF.

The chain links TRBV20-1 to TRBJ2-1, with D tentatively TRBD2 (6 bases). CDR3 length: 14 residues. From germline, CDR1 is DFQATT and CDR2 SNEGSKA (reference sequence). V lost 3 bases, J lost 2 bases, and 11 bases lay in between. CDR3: CSASFGLPYNEQFF. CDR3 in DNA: TGCAGTGCTAGCTTTGGACTACCCTACAATGAGCAGTTCTTC.

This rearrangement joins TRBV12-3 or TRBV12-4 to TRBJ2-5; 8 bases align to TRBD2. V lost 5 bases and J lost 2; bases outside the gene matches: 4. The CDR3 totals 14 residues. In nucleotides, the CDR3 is TGTGCCAGCAGTACTAGCGGCCTACAAGAGACCCAGTACTTC. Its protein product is CASSTSGLQETQYF.

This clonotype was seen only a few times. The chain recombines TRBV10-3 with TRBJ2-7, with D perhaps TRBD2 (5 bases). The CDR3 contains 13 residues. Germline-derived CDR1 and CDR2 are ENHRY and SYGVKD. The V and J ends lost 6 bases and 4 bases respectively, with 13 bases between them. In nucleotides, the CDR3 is TGTGCCATCAGCCGGGGAGAAGCTTACGAGCAGTACTTC. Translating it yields CAISRGEAYEQYF.

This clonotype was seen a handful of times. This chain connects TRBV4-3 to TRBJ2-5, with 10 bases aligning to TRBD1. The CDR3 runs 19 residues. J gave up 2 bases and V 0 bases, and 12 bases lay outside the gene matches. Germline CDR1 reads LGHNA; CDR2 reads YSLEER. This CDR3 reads CASSQDYSGQGPWQETQYF. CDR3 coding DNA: TGCGCCAGCAGCCAAGATTACTCGGGACAGGGGCCATGGCAAGAGACCCAGTACTTC.

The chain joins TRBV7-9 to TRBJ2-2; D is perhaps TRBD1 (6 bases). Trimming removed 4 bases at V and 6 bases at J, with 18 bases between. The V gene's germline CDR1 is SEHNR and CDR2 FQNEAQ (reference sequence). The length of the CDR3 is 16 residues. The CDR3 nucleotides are TGTGCCAGCAGCTCCTGGACAGCCTTGGGATCCGGGGAGCTGTTTTTT. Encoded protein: CASSSWTALGSGELFF. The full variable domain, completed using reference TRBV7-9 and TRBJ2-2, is DTGVSQNPRHKITKRGQNVTFRCDPISEHNRLYWYRQTLGQGPEFLTYFQNEAQLEKSRLLSDRFSAERPKGSFSTLEIQRTEQGDSAMYLCASSSWTALGSGELFFGEGSRLTVL.

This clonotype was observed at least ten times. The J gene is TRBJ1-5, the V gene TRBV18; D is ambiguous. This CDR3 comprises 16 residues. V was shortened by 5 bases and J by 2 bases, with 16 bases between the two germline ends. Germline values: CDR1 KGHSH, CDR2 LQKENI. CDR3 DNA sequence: TGTGCCAGCTCAGAAACCGGGATGTCGGGCAATCAGCCCCAGCATTTT. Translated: CASSETGMSGNQPQHF.

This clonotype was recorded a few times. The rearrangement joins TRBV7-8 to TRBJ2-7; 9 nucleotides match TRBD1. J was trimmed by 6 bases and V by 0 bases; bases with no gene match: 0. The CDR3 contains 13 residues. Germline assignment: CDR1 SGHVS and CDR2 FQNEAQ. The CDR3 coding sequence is TGTGCCAGCAGCTTAGCGGGACAGGGCGAGCAGTACTTC. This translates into CASSLAGQGEQYF.

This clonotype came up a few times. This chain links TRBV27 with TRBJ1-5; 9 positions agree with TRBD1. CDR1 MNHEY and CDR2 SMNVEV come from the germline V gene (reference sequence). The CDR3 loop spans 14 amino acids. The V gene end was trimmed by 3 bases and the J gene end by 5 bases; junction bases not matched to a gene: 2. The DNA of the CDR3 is TGTGCCAGCAGTTTTACAGGGGGCCATCAGCCCCAGCATTTT. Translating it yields CASSFTGGHQPQHF.

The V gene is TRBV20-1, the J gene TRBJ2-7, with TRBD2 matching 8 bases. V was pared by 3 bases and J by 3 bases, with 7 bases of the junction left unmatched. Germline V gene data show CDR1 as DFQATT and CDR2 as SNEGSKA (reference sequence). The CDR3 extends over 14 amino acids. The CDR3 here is CSASRSGALYEQYF. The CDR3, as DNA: TGCAGTGCTAGTCGTAGCGGGGCTCTCTACGAGCAGTACTTC.

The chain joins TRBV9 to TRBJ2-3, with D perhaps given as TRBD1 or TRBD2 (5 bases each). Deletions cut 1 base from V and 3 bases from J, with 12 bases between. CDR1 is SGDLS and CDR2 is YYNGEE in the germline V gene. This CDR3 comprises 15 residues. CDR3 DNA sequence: TGTGCCAGCAGCGTATTTGAGGGGCCGACAGATACGCAGTATTTT. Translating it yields CASSVFEGPTDTQYF.

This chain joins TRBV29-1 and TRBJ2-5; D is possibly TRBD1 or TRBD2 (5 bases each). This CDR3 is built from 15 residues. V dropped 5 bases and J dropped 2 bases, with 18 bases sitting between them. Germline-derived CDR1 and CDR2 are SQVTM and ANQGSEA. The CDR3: CSVLLKGTVQETQYF. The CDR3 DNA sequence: TGCAGCGTTCTGCTTAAAGGGACGGTTCAAGAGACCCAGTACTTC.

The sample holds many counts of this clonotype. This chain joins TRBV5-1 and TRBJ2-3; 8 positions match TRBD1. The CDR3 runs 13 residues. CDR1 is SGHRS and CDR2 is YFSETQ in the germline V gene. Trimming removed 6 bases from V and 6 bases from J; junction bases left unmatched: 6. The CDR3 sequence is CASMGQVTDTQYF. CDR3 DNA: TGCGCCAGCATGGGACAGGTGACGGATACGCAGTATTTT.

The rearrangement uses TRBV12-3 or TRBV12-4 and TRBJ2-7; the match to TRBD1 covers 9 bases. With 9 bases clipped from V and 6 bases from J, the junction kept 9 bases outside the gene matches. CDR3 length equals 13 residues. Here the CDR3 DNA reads TGTGCCAGTTCATGGGGGACAGGGTTCGAGCAGTACGTC. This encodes CASSWGTGFEQYV.

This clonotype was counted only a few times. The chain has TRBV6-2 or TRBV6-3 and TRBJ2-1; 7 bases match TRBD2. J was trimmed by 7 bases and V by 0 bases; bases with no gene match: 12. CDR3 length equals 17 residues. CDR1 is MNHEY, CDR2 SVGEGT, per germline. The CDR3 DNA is TGTGCCAGCAGTTACTCGATTTTGACGGGGGGACTTAATGAGCAGTTCTTC. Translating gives CASSYSILTGGLNEQFF.

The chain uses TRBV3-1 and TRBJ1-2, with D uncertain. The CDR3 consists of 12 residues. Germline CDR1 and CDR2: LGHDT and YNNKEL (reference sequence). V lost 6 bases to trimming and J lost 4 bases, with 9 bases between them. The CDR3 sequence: CASSLFGYGYTF. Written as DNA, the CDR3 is TGTGCCAGCAGTCTTTTTGGCTATGGCTACACCTTC.

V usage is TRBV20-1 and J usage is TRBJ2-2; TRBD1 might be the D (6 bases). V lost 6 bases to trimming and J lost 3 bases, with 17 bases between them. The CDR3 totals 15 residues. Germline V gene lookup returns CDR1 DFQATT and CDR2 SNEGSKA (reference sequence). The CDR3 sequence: CSAPPRGIYTGELFF. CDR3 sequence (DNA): TGCAGTGCCCCCCCCAGGGGAATTTACACCGGGGAGCTGTTTTTT.

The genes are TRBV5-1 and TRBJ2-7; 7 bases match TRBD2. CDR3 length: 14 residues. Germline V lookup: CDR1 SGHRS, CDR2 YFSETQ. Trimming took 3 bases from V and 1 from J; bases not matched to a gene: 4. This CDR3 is CASSSGRGSYEQYF. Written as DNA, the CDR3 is TGCGCCAGCAGCTCCGGGCGGGGGTCCTACGAGCAGTACTTC.

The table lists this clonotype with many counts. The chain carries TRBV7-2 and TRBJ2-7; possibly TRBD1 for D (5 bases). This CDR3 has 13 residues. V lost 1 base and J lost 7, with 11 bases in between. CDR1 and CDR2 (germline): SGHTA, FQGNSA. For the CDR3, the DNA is TGTGCCAGCAGCTTAGAGGCAGGGATGGAGCAGTACGTC. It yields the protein CASSLEAGMEQYV.

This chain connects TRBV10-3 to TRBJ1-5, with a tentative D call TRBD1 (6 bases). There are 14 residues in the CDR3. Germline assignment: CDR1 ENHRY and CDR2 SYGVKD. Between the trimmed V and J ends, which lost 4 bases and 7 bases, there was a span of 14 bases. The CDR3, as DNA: TGTGCCATCAGTGGGGTAGACAGGTTACAGCCCCAGCATTTT. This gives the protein CAISGVDRLQPQHF.

The CDR3 sequence is CASLPLRPGQGKPSRNNEQFF. CDR3 DNA: TGTGCCAGCTTACCTTTACGGCCGGGACAGGGCAAACCTTCTCGAAACAATGAGCAGTTCTTC. The chain is built from TRBV6-2 or TRBV6-3 and TRBJ2-1; 9 bases agree with TRBD1. Trimming took 8 bases from V and 5 from J; bases not matched to a gene: 28. The CDR3 covers 21 residues. CDR1 MNHEY and CDR2 SVGEGT come from the germline V gene.

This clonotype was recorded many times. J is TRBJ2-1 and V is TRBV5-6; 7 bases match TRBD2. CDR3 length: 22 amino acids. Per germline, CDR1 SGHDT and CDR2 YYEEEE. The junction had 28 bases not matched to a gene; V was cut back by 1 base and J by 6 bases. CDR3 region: CASSLIPWFLGPGLGRVNEQFF. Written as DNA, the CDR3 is TGTGCCAGCAGCTTGATTCCGTGGTTTTTGGGCCCTGGACTAGGAAGAGTCAATGAGCAGTTCTTC.

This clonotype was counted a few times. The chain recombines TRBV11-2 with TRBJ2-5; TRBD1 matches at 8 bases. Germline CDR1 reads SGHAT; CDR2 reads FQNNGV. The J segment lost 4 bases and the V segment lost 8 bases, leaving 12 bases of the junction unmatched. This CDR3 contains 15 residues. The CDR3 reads CASGPQGAGIETQYF. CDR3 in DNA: TGTGCCAGCGGTCCCCAGGGGGCTGGGATAGAGACCCAGTACTTC. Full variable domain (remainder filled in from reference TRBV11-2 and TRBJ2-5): EAGVAQSPRYKIIEKRQSVAFWCNPISGHATLYWYQQILGQGPKLLIQFQNNGVVDDSQLPKDRFSAERLKGVDSTLKIQPAKLEDSAVYLCASGPQGAGIETQYFGPGTRLLVL.

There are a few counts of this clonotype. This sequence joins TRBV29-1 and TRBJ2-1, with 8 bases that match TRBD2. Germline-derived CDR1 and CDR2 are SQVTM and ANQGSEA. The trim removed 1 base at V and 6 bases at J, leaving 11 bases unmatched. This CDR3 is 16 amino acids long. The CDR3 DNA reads TGCAGCGTTGAAGGTGTGGGCGGGGGGAACTCCAATGAGCAGTTCTTC. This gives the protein CSVEGVGGGNSNEQFF.